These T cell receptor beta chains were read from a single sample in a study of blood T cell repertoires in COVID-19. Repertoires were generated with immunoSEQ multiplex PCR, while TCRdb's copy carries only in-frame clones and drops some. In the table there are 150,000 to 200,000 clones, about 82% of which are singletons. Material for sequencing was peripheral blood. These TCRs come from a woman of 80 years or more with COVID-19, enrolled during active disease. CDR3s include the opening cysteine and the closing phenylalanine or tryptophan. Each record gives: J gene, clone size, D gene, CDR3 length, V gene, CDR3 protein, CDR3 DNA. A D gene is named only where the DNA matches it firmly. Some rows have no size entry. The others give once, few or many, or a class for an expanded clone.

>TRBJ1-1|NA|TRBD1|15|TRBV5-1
CASSLAPPTGAEAFF
TGCGCCAGCAGCCTCGCCCCACCTACAGGGGCCGAAGCTTTCTTT
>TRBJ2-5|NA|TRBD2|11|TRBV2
CASRQAGAQYF
TGTGCCAGCAGGCAAGCGGGGGCCCAGTACTTC
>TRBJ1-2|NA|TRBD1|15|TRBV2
CASRQRTGANYGYTF
TGTGCCAGCAGACAACGAACAGGGGCTAACTATGGCTACACCTTC
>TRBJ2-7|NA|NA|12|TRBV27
CASSLSGSEQYF
TGTGCCAGCAGTTTATCGGGCAGCGAGCAGTACTTC
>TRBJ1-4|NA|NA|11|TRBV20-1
CSASPDEKLFF
TGCAGTGCTAGTCCCGATGAAAAACTGTTTTTT
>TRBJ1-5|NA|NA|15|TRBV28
CASSFVGGLNQPQHF
TGTGCCAGCAGTTTCGTGGGGGGATTGAATCAGCCCCAGCATTTT
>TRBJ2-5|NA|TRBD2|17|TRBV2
CASSVPGTLVGGETQYF
TGTGCCAGCAGTGTTCCGGGAACCCTCGTCGGGGGGGAGACCCAGTACTTC
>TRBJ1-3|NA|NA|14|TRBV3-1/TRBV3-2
CASSLTSSGNTIYF
TGTGCCAGCAGCCTTACAAGCTCTGGAAACACCATATATTTT
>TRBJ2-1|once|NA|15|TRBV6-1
CASSEPGVNYNEQFF
TGTGCCAGCAGTGAACCGGGGGTAAATTACAATGAGCAGTTCTTC
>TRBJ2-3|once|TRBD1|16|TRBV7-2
CASSLDRQGGTDTQYF
TGTGCCAGCAGCTTAGATCGACAGGGCGGCACAGATACGCAGTATTTT
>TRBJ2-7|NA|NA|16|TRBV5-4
CASSLDLVGSSSEQYF
TGTGCCAGCAGCTTGGATCTGGTAGGGAGTTCTAGCGAGCAGTACTTC
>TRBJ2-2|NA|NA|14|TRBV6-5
CASRRTTNTGELFF
TGTGCCAGCAGAAGGACAACGAACACCGGGGAGCTGTTTTTT
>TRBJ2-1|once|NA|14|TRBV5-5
CASSLGGANNEQFF
TGTGCCAGCAGCTTGGGCGGGGCTAACAATGAGCAGTTCTTC
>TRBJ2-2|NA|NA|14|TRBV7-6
CASSTQGYTGELFF
TGTGCCAGCAGCACGCAGGGTTACACCGGGGAGCTGTTTTTT
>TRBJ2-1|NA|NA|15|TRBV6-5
CASSPFGGAYNEQFF
TGTGCCAGCAGTCCCTTCGGGGGAGCTTACAATGAGCAGTTCTTC
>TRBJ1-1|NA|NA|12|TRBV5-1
CASSLQGFLAFF
TGCGCCAGCAGCCTACAGGGATTCCTAGCTTTCTTT
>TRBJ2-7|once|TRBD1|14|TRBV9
CASSTQDRSNEQYF
TGTGCCAGCAGCACACAGGACAGGTCGAACGAGCAGTACTTC
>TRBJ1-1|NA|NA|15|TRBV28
CASGTGGMKNTEAFF
TGTGCCAGCGGAACAGGCGGAATGAAAAACACTGAAGCTTTCTTT
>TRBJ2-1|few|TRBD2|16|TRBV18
CASSPAASGGYNEQFF
TGTGCCAGCTCACCAGCGGCTAGCGGTGGGTACAATGAGCAGTTCTTC
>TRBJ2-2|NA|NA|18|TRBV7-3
CASSLLFSGRSNTGELFF
TGTGCCAGCAGCTTACTTTTTAGCGGAAGATCGAACACCGGGGAGCTGTTTTTT
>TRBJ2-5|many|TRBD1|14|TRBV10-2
CASSAPGQQETQYF
TGCGCCAGCAGCGCACCGGGACAGCAAGAGACCCAGTACTTC
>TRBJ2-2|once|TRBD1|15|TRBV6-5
CASRTDREGSGELFF
TGTGCCAGCAGGACAGACAGGGAAGGCAGCGGGGAGCTGTTTTTT
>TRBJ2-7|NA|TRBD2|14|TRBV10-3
CAISAAGGGYEQYF
TGTGCCATCAGTGCCGCTGGGGGGGGCTACGAGCAGTACTTC
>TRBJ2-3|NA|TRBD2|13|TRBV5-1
CASREDPTDTQYF
TGCGCCAGCCGGGAGGACCCCACAGATACGCAGTATTTT
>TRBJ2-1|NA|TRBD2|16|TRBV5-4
CASSPAGGGPYNEQFF
TGTGCCAGCAGCCCTGCGGGGGGAGGGCCTTACAATGAGCAGTTCTTC
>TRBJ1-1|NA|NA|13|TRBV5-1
CASSFGGVTEAFF
TGCGCCAGCAGTTTCGGGGGAGTCACTGAAGCTTTCTTT
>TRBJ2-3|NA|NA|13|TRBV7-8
CASSLWEADTQYF
TGTGCCAGCAGCCTCTGGGAGGCAGATACGCAGTATTTT
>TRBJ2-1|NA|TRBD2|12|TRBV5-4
CASSLRGGEQFF
TGTGCCAGCAGCTTGCGGGGGGGTGAGCAGTTCTTC
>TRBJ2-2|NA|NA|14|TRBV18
CASSPGADTGELFF
TGTGCCAGCTCACCAGGGGCCGACACCGGGGAGCTGTTTTTT
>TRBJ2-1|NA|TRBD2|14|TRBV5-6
CASQSQRGYNEQFF
TGTGCCAGCCAGTCCCAGCGGGGGTACAATGAGCAGTTCTTC
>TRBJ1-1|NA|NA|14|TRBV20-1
CSASSRQGHAEAFF
TGCAGTGCTAGTAGCCGGCAGGGCCACGCTGAAGCTTTCTTT
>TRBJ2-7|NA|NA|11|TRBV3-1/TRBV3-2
CASGLSYEQYF
TGTGCCAGCGGACTTTCCTACGAGCAGTACTTC
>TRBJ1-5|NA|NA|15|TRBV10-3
CAISDRGGGNQPQHF
TGTGCCATCAGTGACCGGGGGGGAGGCAATCAGCCCCAGCATTTT
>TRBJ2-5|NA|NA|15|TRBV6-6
CASSYDPGRQETQYF
TGTGCCAGCAGTTACGACCCCGGCAGGCAAGAGACCCAGTACTTC
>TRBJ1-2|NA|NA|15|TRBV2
CASSNSRQSNYGYTF
TGTGCCAGCAGTAACTCACGACAGTCTAACTATGGCTACACCTTC
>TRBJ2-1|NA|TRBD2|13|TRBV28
CASITGGYNEQFF
TGTGCCAGCATCACGGGAGGGTACAATGAGCAGTTCTTC
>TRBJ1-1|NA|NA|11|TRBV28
CASRVGQEAFF
TGTGCCAGCAGGGTTGGACAGGAAGCTTTCTTT
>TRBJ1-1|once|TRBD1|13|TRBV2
CASRGQGTTEAFF
TGTGCCAGCCGGGGACAGGGGACCACTGAAGCTTTCTTT
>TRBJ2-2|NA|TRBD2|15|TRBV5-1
CASSLPSGHTGELFF
TGCGCCAGCAGCTTGCCTAGCGGGCACACCGGGGAGCTGTTTTTT
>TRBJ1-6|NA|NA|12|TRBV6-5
CASSLLNSPLHF
TGTGCCAGCAGTCTCTTGAATTCACCCCTCCACTTT
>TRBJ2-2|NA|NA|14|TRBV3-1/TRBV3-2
CASSQAGFSGELFF
TGTGCCAGCAGCCAAGCGGGGTTCTCCGGGGAGCTGTTTTTT
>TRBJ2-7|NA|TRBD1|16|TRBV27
CASSRKGTGNPYEQYF
TGTGCCAGCAGTAGAAAGGGGACAGGGAATCCTTACGAGCAGTACTTC
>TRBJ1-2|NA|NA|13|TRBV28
CASSRGPIYGYTF
TGTGCCAGCAGTCGAGGCCCCATCTATGGCTACACCTTC
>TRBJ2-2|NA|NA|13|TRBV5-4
CASSHSGTGELFF
TGTGCCAGCAGCCATTCAGGAACCGGGGAGCTGTTTTTT
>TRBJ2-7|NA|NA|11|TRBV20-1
CSTKDFYEQYF
TGCAGTACAAAGGACTTTTACGAGCAGTACTTC